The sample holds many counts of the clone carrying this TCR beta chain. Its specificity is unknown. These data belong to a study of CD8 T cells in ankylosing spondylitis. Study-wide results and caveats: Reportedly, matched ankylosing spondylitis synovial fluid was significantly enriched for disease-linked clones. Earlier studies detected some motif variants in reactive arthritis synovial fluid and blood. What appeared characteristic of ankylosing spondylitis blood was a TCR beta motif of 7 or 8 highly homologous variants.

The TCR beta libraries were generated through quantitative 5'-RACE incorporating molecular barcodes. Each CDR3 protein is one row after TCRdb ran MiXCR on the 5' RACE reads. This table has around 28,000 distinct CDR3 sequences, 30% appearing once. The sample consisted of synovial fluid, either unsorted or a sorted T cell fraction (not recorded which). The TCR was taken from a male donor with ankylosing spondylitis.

Here the CDR3 reads CASSYSGENYGYTF. DNA of the CDR3: TGTGCCAGCAGTTATTCCGGGGAGAACTATGGCTACACCTTC. V usage is TRBV12-3 or TRBV12-4 and J usage is TRBJ1-2; the D is unclear. Between the trimmed V and J ends, which lost 4 bases and 2 bases, there was a span of 11 bases. This CDR3 has 14 amino acids.